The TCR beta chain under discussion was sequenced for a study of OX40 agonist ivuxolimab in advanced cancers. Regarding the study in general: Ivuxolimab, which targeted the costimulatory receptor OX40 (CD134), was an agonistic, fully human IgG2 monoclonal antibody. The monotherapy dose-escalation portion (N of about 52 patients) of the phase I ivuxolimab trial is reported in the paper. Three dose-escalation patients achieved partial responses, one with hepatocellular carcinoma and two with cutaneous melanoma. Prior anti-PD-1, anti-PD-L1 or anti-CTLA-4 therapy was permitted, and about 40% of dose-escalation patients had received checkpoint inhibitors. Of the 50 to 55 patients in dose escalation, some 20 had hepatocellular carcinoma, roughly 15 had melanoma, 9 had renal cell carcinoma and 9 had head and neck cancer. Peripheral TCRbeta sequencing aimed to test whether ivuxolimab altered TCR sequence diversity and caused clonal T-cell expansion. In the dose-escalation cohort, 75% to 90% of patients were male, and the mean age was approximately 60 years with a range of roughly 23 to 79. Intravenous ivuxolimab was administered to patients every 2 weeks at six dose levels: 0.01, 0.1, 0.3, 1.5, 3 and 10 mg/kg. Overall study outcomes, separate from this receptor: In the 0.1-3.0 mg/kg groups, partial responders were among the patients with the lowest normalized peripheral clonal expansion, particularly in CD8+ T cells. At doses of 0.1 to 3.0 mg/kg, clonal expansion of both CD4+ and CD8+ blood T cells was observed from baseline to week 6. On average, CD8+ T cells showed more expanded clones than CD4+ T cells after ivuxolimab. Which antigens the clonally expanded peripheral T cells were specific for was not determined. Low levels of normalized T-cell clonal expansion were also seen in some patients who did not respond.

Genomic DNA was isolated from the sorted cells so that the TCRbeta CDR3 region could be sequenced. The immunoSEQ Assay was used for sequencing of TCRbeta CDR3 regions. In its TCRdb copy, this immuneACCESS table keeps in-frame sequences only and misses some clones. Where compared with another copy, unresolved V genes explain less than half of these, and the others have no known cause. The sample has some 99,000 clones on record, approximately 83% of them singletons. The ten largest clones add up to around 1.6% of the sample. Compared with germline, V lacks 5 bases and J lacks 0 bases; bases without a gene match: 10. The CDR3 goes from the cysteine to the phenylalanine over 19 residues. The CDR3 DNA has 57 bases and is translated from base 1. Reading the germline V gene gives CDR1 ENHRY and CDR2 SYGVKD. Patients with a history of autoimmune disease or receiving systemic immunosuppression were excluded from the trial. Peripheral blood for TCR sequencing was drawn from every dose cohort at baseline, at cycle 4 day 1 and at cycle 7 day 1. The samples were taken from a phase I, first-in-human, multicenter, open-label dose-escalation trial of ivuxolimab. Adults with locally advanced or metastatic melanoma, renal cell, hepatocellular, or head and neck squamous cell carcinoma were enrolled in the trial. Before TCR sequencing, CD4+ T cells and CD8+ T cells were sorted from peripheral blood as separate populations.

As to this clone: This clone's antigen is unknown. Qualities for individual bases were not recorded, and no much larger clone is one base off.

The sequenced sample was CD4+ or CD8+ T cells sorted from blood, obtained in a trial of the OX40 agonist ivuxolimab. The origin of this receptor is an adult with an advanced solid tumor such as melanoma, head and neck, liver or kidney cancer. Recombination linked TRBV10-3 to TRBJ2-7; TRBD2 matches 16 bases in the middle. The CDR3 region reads CAISKTGTSGGANSYEQYF. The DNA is TGTGCCATCAGTAAAACCGGGACTAGCGGGGGGGCCAACTCCTACGAGCAGTACTTC.